Presented here are 8 T cell receptor beta chains from one specimen sequenced in a study of spatial heterogeneity in lung cancer. Time point indicated: sample taken at primary tumor resection. Whole RNA, which was extracted from tumor, nontumor lung tissue or frozen PBMC, was sequenced without any cell sorting. TCRdb independently ran MiXCR on the 5' RACE reads; one entry per CDR3 protein. Here the sample spans about 92,000 distinct CDR3 sequences, roughly 12% being singletons. The material was PBMCs, obtained at surgery. Receptors were obtained from a male donor with early-stage non-small cell lung cancer.

This clonotype turned up a few times. V gene TRBV20-1 combines with J gene TRBJ2-7; tentatively, D is TRBD2 (6 bases). Germline assignment: CDR1 DFQATT and CDR2 SNEGSKA (reference sequence). This CDR3 region has 14 residues. Trimming took 5 bases from V and 0 from J, leaving 14 bases between them. The CDR3 DNA sequence: TGCAGTGCTCGCAGCGGGCTTGGCTCCTACGAGCAGTACTTC. Encoded protein: CSARSGLGSYEQYF.

This clonotype appeared a few times. V usage is TRBV11-2 and J usage is TRBJ1-3, with D hard to call. The V gene lost 2 bases and the J gene lost 0 bases, with 5 bases spanning the gap. This CDR3 comprises 14 residues. Germline CDR1 and CDR2: SGHAT and FQNNGV. CDR3: CASSLRNSGNTIYF. CDR3 DNA: TGTGCCAGCAGCTTACGGAACTCTGGAAACACCATATATTTT.

The gene calls are TRBV7-2 and TRBJ2-2; weak D call: TRBD1 (5 bases). CDR3 length equals 15 residues. Per the germline V gene, CDR1 is SGHTA and CDR2 is FQGNSA. The V gene lost 5 bases and the J gene lost 7 bases, with 17 bases spanning the gap. For the CDR3, the DNA is TGTGCCAGCAGCCCGGCCAGGGCGGAAGTCGGGGAGCTGTTTTTT. It specifies CASSPARAEVGELFF.

This CDR3 reads CASSVETSGGEQYF. The CDR3 DNA follows: TGTGCCAGCAGCGTAGAGACTAGCGGGGGCGAGCAGTACTTC. The chain recombines TRBV9 with TRBJ2-7; 12 nucleotides agree with TRBD2. CDR1 is SGDLS, CDR2 YYNGEE, per germline. Losses at the gene ends were 0 bases for V and 6 bases for J; bases not matched to a gene: 1. This CDR3 has 14 amino acids.

This clonotype was seen only a few times. The CDR3 DNA is TGTGCCAGCAGTCCAGACAGCATCCCTTCGCCCCAGCATTTT. Its protein is CASSPDSIPSPQHF. J is TRBJ1-5 and V is TRBV28, with TRBD1 as a possible D gene (5 bases). V gave up 5 bases and J gave up 9 bases, with 17 bases separating them. This CDR3 spans 14 amino acids. Per the germline V gene, CDR1 is MDHEN and CDR2 is SYDVKM.

This clonotype was seen a few times. V gene TRBV5-1 combines with J gene TRBJ2-2, with D unclear. CDR1 SGHRS and CDR2 YFSETQ come from the germline V gene. The CDR3 is 16 amino acids. V lost 1 base, J lost 4 bases, and 14 bases lay in between. The CDR3 coding sequence is TGCGCCAGCAGCTTGCCCCTCTCTGTAGGCACCGGGGAGCTGTTTTTT. Amino acids: CASSLPLSVGTGELFF. The complete variable domain, with remaining parts taken from reference TRBV5-1 and TRBJ2-2, reads KAGVTQTPRYLIKTRGQQVTLSCSPISGHRSVSWYQQTPGQGLQFLFEYFSETQRNKGNFPGRFSGRQFSNSRSEMNVSTLELGDSALYLCASSLPLSVGTGELFFGEGSRLTVL.

This clonotype was recorded at least ten times. The genes are TRBV5-1 and TRBJ2-3, with 15 bases aligning to TRBD2. Germline V gene lookup returns CDR1 SGHRS and CDR2 YFSETQ. CDR3 size: 16 residues. Trimming cost V 3 bases and J 4 bases; bases outside gene matches: 3. Written as DNA, the CDR3 is TGCGCCAGCAGCTCGGGACTAGCGGGAGGCGCAGATACGCAGTATTTT. Translation gives CASSSGLAGGADTQYF.

This chain connects TRBV7-2 to TRBJ1-3; possibly TRBD1 for D (6 bases). Trimming took off 1 base at V and 1 base at J, with 11 bases between the two ends. The CDR3 has 16 amino acids. CDR1 is SGHTA, CDR2 FQGNSA, per germline. CDR3 loop: CASSLVLGTSGNTIYF. In nucleotides, the CDR3 is TGTGCCAGCAGCTTAGTGTTGGGGACATCTGGAAACACCATATATTTT.